This T cell receptor (beta chain) was sequenced during a study of siplizumab effects on memory and regulatory T cells. The CDR3 length is 14 residues. Germline V gene lookup returns CDR1 SGHRS and CDR2 YFSETQ. V shed 4 bases and J 4 bases; nucleotides not matched to a gene: 6. Every sample had approximately 10^5 of its TCR templates assayed. The protocol was immunoSEQ multiplex PCR, while the TCRdb copy is restricted to in-frame clones and leaves out a portion. The data hold around 94,000 clones, with about 93% observed a single time. About this clone itself: Its cognate antigen is unknown.

The study's findings and limits: Whether proliferating Tregs in siplizumab cultures suppress was not functionally confirmed. Siplizumab led to significantly less abundant alloreactive sequences that could be traced back to unstimulated CD4+ memory cells. An assignable phenotype, naive or memory, was missing from roughly 78-96% of proliferating CD4+ or CD8+ clones.

The sequence was collected from a human donor in good health. This chain links TRBV5-1 with TRBJ1-2, with 8 bases identical to TRBD1. The sample was CD4+ T cells sorted from blood. The CDR3 bases are TGCGCCAGCAGCCCGGACAGGGAGCTCTATGGCTACACCTTC. Protein: CASSPDRELYGYTF.